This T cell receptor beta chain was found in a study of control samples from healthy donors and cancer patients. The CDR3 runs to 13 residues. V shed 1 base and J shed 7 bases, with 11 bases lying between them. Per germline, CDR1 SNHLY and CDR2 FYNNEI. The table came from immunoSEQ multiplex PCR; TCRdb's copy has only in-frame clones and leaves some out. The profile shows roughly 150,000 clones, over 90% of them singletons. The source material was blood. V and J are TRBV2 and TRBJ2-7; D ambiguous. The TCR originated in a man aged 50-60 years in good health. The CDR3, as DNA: TGTGCCAGCAGTGAAGAATCTTTCGTAGAGCAGTACTTC. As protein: CASSEESFVEQYF.